Listed below are T cell receptor beta chains from one sample, sequenced in a study of T-cell reconstitution after alpha-beta-depleted transplantation in children. MiXCR, run by TCRdb on the PCR reads, gives a single entry per CDR3 protein. This sample has 540,000 or so distinct CDR3 sequences, with under 30% found just once. The sample was PBMCs, mostly from graft donor cells, taken 360 days after TCRalphabeta/CD19-depleted stem cell transplant. The receptors shown here come from a boy less than two years old who had a stem cell transplant for acute myeloid leukemia, so the T cells may come from the graft donor. The CDR3 runs from the conserved cysteine through the conserved F or W. A D gene is named only where the DNA matches it firmly. A row's size may be missing; if present it is once, few, many or a size class.

j_gene,d_gene,abundance,v_gene,CDR3nt,CDR3aa
TRBJ2-3,-,many,TRBV29-1,TGCAGCGGACGTAGGGCGGGCCCTAGCACAGATACGCAGTATTTT,CSGRRAGPSTDTQYF
TRBJ2-2,-,once,TRBV28,TGTGCCAGCAGGGTACCGGACACCAACACCGGGGAGCTGTTTTTT,CASRVPDTNTGELFF
TRBJ2-5,-,many,TRBV9,TGTGCCAGCAGCTCCTTAGGGACCCCAACAGTAGAGACCCAGTACTTC,CASSSLGTPTVETQYF
TRBJ2-2,-,medium-sized,TRBV6-5,TGTGCCAGCAGTCTCTGGGGACATGCGAACACCGGGGAGCTGTTTTTT,CASSLWGHANTGELFF
TRBJ2-5,TRBD2,-,TRBV29-1,TGCAGCGTTCCGGCCGGGGGGGCAGGAGAGACCCAGTACTTC,CSVPAGGAGETQYF
TRBJ2-1,-,many,TRBV29-1,TGCAGCGTTGCGGGTAGCTCCTACAATGAGCAGTTCTTC,CSVAGSSYNEQFF
TRBJ2-3,-,-,TRBV12-3/TRBV12-4,TGTGCCAGCAGTTTAATGTTATCTAGCACAGATACGCAGTATTTT,CASSLMLSSTDTQYF
TRBJ2-7,-,few,TRBV7-9,TGTGCCAGCAGCTTATCTGGGGGGCTGACCTACGAGCAGTACTTC,CASSLSGGLTYEQYF
TRBJ1-5,TRBD1,-,TRBV20-1,TGCAGTGCTAGAGACCCCGGACAGGCCTTCAATCAGCCCCAGCATTTT,CSARDPGQAFNQPQHF
TRBJ2-1,-,-,TRBV7-9,TGTGCCAGCAGCTTAGATGGTGGGGGGCCCTACAATGAGCAGTTCTTC,CASSLDGGGPYNEQFF
TRBJ2-3,TRBD1,-,TRBV20-1,TGCAGTGCTAGTTCAGGGACAGGCGTCTTGGATACGCAGTATTTT,CSASSGTGVLDTQYF
TRBJ2-1,-,few,TRBV20-1,TGCAGTGCTACTAAGCTTGAGCAGTTCTTC,CSATKLEQFF
TRBJ1-1,-,few,TRBV7-2,TGTGCCAGCAGCTTGGCTTCCCAGAGAATTGAAGCTTTCTTT,CASSLASQRIEAFF
TRBJ2-1,-,many,TRBV2,TGTGCCAGCACCTGGAAGGGGGATGAGCAGTTCTTC,CASTWKGDEQFF
TRBJ2-3,TRBD2,-,TRBV7-2,TGTGCCAGCAGCTCACTAGCGGGGGGGATAACAGATACGCAGTATTTT,CASSSLAGGITDTQYF
TRBJ1-6,-,-,TRBV18,TGTGCCAGCTCACCACTGGGAGGTTGGAATTCACCCCTCCACTTT,CASSPLGGWNSPLHF
TRBJ2-5,-,-,TRBV10-3,TGTGCCATCAGTGATGGGGGTGGGGAGACCCAGTACTTC,CAISDGGGETQYF
TRBJ2-1,-,-,TRBV11-2,TGTGCCAGCAGCCCCCCGGCGAGGGGCGGACAGACGCTCAATGAGCAGTTCTTC,CASSPPARGGQTLNEQFF
TRBJ2-2,-,many,TRBV7-8,TGTGCCAGCAGCTCACTCCTCGCCCCAATCGGGGAGCTGTTTTTT,CASSSLLAPIGELFF
TRBJ2-5,TRBD2,many,TRBV7-2,TGTGCCAGCAGCCTCCAAGGGCTAGCGGGGGAGACCCAGTACTTC,CASSLQGLAGETQYF
TRBJ2-1,-,-,TRBV6-1,TGTGCCAGCAGACACGGACAGTACACCTACAATGAGCAGTTCTTC,CASRHGQYTYNEQFF
TRBJ1-2,-,many,TRBV7-2,TGTGCCAGCAGCTTACCGCCTGGCTACACCTTC,CASSLPPGYTF
TRBJ1-2,-,-,TRBV5-1,TGCGCCAGCAGCTTAGGGAGTAACTGTGGCTACACCTTC,CASSLGSNCGYTF
TRBJ2-2,-,few,TRBV20-1,TGCAGTGGGCGCAGTATGACCGGGGAGCTGTTTTTT,CSGRSMTGELFF
TRBJ2-3,-,many,TRBV4-3,TGCGCCAGCAGCCAAGGATCAGCGTCGGATACGCAGTATTTT,CASSQGSASDTQYF
TRBJ2-5,-,-,TRBV7-9,TGTGCCAGCACGGACTCACAAGAGACCCAGTACTTC,CASTDSQETQYF
TRBJ1-1,TRBD1,-,TRBV19,TGTGCCAGTAGTGCACAGGGGAGCACTGAAGCTTTCTTT,CASSAQGSTEAFF
TRBJ2-1,-,few,TRBV11-2,TGTGCCAGCAGCTTATGGGGAGACAGGAGCAGATACAATGAGCAGTTCTTC,CASSLWGDRSRYNEQFF
TRBJ2-5,-,few,TRBV7-9,TGTGCCAGCAGCTTAGAGGAATTAGCAGAGACCCAGTACTTC,CASSLEELAETQYF
TRBJ1-6,TRBD1,-,TRBV9,TGTGCCAGCAGCCCAGACAGGGGCGGGACACCCCTCCACTTT,CASSPDRGGTPLHF
TRBJ1-4,-,-,TRBV28,TGTGCCAGCATCCCCGCGGGTTGGGGCAAACTGTTTTTT,CASIPAGWGKLFF
TRBJ2-1,-,-,TRBV25-1,TGTGCCAGCAGTGAATGGGGACGCCCGGAGGATGAGCAGTTCTTC,CASSEWGRPEDEQFF
TRBJ2-2,TRBD1,few,TRBV29-1,TGCAGCGTGAGACAGGGGACTTTAAACACCGGGGAGCTGTTTTTT,CSVRQGTLNTGELFF
TRBJ2-4,-,-,TRBV20-1,TGCAGTGGCACATGGCGGGGGCAAAACATTCAGTACTTC,CSGTWRGQNIQYF
TRBJ2-3,TRBD1,-,TRBV20-1,TGCAGTGCCCCATCGGGGACAGGTGAGCCAGATACGCAGTATTTT,CSAPSGTGEPDTQYF
TRBJ1-5,-,-,TRBV20-1,TGCAGTGCTAAAAAACCGGGACCGGGAGGAAGCAATCAGCCCCAGCATTTT,CSAKKPGPGGSNQPQHF
TRBJ2-3,-,-,TRBV25-1,TGTGCCAGCAGTGAACTTCTGACAGGCACAGATACGCAGTATTTT,CASSELLTGTDTQYF
TRBJ2-1,TRBD2,few,TRBV20-1,TGCAGTGCTCTCCGGACTAGCGGGGGAATATACAATGAGCAGTTCTTC,CSALRTSGGIYNEQFF
TRBJ2-3,-,-,TRBV29-1,TGCAGCGTTACAGGGAGGAGCACAGATACGCAGTATTTT,CSVTGRSTDTQYF
TRBJ2-3,TRBD1,-,TRBV5-6,TGTGCCAGCAGCTACCTACCGGGACAGGCTAGCACAGATACGCAGTATTTT,CASSYLPGQASTDTQYF
TRBJ2-7,-,many,TRBV7-9,TGTGCCAGCAGTCCGAAGAGGGTTCCCTACGAGCAGTACTTC,CASSPKRVPYEQYF
TRBJ2-7,-,-,TRBV13,TGTGCCAGCAGCTTAGTCTCTGGTACCTACGAGCAGTACTTC,CASSLVSGTYEQYF
TRBJ1-2,-,once,TRBV20-1,TGCAGTGCCAAAACGAGCGGGGGGCGGGTCGACGGCTACACCTTC,CSAKTSGGRVDGYTF
TRBJ2-1,TRBD2,many,TRBV28,TGTGCCAGCAGTTTACGGGGACTAGCGGGGGGGCCGCAGTTCTTC,CASSLRGLAGGPQFF